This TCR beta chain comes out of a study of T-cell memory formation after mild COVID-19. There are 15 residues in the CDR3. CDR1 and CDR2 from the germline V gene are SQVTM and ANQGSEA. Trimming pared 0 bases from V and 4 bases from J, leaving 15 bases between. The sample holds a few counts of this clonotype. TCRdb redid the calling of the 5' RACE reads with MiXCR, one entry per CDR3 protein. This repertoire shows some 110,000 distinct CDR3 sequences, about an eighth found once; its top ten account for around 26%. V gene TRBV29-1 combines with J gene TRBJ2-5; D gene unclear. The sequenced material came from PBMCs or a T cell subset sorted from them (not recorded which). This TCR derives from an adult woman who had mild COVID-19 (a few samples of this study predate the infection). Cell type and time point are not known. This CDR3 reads CSVEDLRPRGETQYF. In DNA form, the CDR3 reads TGCAGCGTTGAAGATCTAAGGCCCCGAGGAGAGACCCAGTACTTC.